A selection of T cell receptor beta chains follows, all from one sample in a study of blood T cell repertoires in COVID-19. The assay was immunoSEQ multiplex PCR, and TCRdb's table has in-frame clones only and misses some. The repertoire includes 150,000 to 200,000 clones, 80% to 90% of them detected once, and more than 2.5% sits in the top ten. Sequences were obtained from peripheral blood. The receptors were gathered from a man between 60 and 70 years old with acute or convalescent COVID-19. The CDR3 runs from the conserved cysteine through the conserved F or W. Fields, in order: J gene, clone size, D gene, V gene, CDR3 protein, CDR3 DNA. A D gene is named only where the DNA matches it firmly. Size values are once, few and many counts, or a class for expanded clones, and some rows have none.

TRBJ2-2 NA NA TRBV10-3 CAISESRGGDTGELFF TGTGCCATCAGTGAGTCGAGGGGGGGTGACACCGGGGAGCTGTTTTTT
TRBJ2-6 NA TRBD1 TRBV27 CASSAQGAPGANVLTF TGTGCCAGCAGCGCACAGGGGGCGCCTGGGGCCAACGTCCTGACTTTC
TRBJ1-5 once NA TRBV6-2/TRBV6-3 CASSYRLGVPSNQPQHF TGTGCCAGCAGTTACAGGCTCGGAGTCCCGAGCAATCAGCCCCAGCATTTT
TRBJ2-5 NA NA TRBV5-1 CASSADLSGGTQYF TGCGCCAGCAGCGCCGATTTATCAGGAGGGACCCAGTACTTC
TRBJ1-5 NA NA TRBV4-2 CASSQAAGWPQHF TGTGCCAGCAGCCAAGCCGCGGGTTGGCCCCAGCATTTT
TRBJ2-1 NA NA TRBV20-1 CSARGRDWWFF TGCAGTGCTAGAGGCCGGGACTGGTGGTTCTTC
TRBJ2-1 NA NA TRBV27 CASSPAANNEQFF TGTGCCAGCAGTCCAGCGGCAAACAATGAGCAGTTCTTC
TRBJ2-7 NA TRBD1 TRBV6-2/TRBV6-3 CASSYSRDRDGEQYF TGTGCCAGCAGTTACTCGCGGGACAGGGATGGAGAGCAGTACTTC
TRBJ1-2 NA TRBD1 TRBV27 CASSSSTGARGYTF TGTGCCAGCAGTTCCTCGACAGGGGCCCGGGGCTACACCTTC
TRBJ2-3 NA TRBD2 TRBV18 CASSRLAGGRDTQYF TGTGCCAGCTCCCGACTAGCGGGAGGGCGAGATACGCAGTATTTT